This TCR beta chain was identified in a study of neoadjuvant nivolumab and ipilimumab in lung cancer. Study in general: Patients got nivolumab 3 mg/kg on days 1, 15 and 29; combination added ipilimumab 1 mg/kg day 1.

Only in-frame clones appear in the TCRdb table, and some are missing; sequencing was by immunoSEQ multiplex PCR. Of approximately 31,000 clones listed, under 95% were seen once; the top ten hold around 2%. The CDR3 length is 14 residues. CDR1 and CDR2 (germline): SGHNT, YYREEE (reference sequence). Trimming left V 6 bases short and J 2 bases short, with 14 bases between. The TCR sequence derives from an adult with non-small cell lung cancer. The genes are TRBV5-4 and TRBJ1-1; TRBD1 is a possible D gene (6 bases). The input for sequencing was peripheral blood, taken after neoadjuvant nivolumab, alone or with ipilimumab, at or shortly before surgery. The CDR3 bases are TGTGCCAGCACCATACAGGGAATTAACACTGAAGCTTTCTTT. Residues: CASTIQGINTEAFF.